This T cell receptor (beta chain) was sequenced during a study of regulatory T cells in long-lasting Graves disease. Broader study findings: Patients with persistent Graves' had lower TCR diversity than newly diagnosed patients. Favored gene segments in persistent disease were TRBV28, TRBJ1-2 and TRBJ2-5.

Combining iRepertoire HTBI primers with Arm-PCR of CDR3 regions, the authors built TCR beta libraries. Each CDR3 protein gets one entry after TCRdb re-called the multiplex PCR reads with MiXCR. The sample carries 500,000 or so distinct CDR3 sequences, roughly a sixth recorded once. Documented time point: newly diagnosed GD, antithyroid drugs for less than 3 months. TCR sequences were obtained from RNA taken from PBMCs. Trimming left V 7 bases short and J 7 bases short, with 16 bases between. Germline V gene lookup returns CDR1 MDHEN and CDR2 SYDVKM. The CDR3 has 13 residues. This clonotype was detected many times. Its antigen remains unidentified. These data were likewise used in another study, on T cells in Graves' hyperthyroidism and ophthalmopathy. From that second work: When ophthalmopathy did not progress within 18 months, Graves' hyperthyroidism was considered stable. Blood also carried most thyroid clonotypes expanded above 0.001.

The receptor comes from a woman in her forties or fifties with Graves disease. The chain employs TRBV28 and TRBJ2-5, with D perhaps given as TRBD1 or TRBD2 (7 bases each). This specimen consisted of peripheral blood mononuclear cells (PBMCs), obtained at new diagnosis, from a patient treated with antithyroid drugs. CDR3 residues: CASISGGGGTQYF. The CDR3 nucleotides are TGTGCCAGCATCTCAGGGGGGGGTGGGACCCAGTACTTC.